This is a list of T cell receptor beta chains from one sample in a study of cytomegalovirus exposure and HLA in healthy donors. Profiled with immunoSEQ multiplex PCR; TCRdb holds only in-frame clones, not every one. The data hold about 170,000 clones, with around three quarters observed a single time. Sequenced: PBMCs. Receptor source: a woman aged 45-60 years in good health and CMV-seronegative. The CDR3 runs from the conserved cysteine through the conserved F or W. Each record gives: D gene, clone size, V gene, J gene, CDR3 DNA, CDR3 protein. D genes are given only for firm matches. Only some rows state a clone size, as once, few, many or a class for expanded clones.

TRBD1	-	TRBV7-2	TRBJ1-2	TGTGCCAGCAGCCCCCGGGACAGGGTCGGAGGCTACACCTTC	CASSPRDRVGGYTF
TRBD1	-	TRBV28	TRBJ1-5	TGTGCCAGCAGTTTGGGTCAGGGGGAGGCGGGTCAGCCCCAGCATTTT	CASSLGQGEAGQPQHF
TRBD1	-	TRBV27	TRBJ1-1	TGTGCCAGCAGTACAGGGGCCACTGAAGCTTTCTTT	CASSTGATEAFF
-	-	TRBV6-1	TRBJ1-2	TGTGCCAGCAGTAAGACAGGATATGGCTACACCTTC	CASSKTGYGYTF
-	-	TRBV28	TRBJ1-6	TGTGCCAGCAGCGCGGGGGTTAGGAATAATTCACCCCTCCACTTT	CASSAGVRNNSPLHF
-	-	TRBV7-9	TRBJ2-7	TGTGCCAGTGCAGGGGCCTACGAGCAGTACTTC	CASAGAYEQYF
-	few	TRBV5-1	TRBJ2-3	TGCGCCAGCAGCTTCTCTAGGCTCACTAGCACAGATACGCAGTATTTT	CASSFSRLTSTDTQYF
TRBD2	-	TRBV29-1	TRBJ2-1	TGCAGCGTTGAAGGTCTCTCGGGACTAGCGGGAGCGTACTACAATGAGCAGTTCTTC	CSVEGLSGLAGAYYNEQFF
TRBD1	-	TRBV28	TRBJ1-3	TGTGCCAGCGGAACAGGGGGCGTATGGTCTGGAAACACCATATATTTT	CASGTGGVWSGNTIYF
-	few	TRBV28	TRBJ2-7	TGTGCCAGCCAGGGAAACTACGAGCAGTACTTC	CASQGNYEQYF
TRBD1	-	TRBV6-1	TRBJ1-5	TGTGCCAGCAGTGAATTCGGGCAGGGGGATCAGCCCCAGCATTTT	CASSEFGQGDQPQHF
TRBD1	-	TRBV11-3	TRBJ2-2	TGTGCCAGCAGCTCGGGACAGGGGGCGACCGGGGAGCTGTTTTTT	CASSSGQGATGELFF
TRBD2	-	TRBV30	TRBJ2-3	TGTGCCTGGAGTCTAGCGGGGGGGCCTGGGTTGGCAGATACGCAGTATTTT	CAWSLAGGPGLADTQYF
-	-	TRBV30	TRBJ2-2	TGTGCCTGCCCATGCAAGGGGTTGAACACCGGGGAGCTGTTTTTT	CACPCKGLNTGELFF
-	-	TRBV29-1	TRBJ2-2	TGCAGCGTACAAGTGGCGGATTATACCGGGGAGCTGTTTTTT	CSVQVADYTGELFF
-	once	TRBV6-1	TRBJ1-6	TGTGCCAGCAGTGAGAGCTATAATTCACCCCTCCACTTT	CASSESYNSPLHF
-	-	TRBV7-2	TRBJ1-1	TGTGCCAGCAGCTTAGGGGGGGGTTGGAACACTGAAGCTTTCTTT	CASSLGGGWNTEAFF
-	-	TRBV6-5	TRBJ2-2	TGTGCCAGCAGTTACTATGTCAGGGCCACCGGGGGGCTGTTTTTT	CASSYYVRATGGLFF
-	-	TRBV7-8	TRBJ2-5	TGTGCCAGCAGCTTAGAGGGAGTATGGGAAGAGACCCAGTACTTC	CASSLEGVWEETQYF
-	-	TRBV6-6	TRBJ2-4	TGTGCCAGCAGTGATACGGGGGACTCCAAAAACATTCAGTACTTC	CASSDTGDSKNIQYF
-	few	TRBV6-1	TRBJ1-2	TGTGCCAGCAGAGCGGGGCTCTATGGCTACACCTTC	CASRAGLYGYTF
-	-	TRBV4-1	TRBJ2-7	TGCGCCAGCAGCCAAGACGGCTCGGGTTTCTACGAGCAGTACTTC	CASSQDGSGFYEQYF
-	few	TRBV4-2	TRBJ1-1	TGTGCCAGCAGCCAGACCCGGGACACTGAAGCTTTCTTT	CASSQTRDTEAFF
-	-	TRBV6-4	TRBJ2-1	TGTGCCAGCAGTGACTCTGTTGGGGGGGGGCCAAATGAGCAGTTCTTC	CASSDSVGGGPNEQFF
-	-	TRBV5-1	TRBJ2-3	TGCGCCAGCAGCTTGGGCGGCAGGGCCCTCACAGATACGCAGTATTTT	CASSLGGRALTDTQYF
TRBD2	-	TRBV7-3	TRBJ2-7	TGTGCCAGCAGCTTAACGGCGGCTAGCGGGAGGAACAACGAGCAGTACTTC	CASSLTAASGRNNEQYF
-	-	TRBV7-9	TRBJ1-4	TGTTCCAGCAGCTCCCGGACAGCGGGGGGTGAAAAACTGTTTTTT	CSSSSRTAGGEKLFF
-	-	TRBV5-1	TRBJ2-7	TGCGCCAGCAGTTCACAGGGATCTTACGAGCAGTACTTC	CASSSQGSYEQYF
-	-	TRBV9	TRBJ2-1	TGTGCCAGCAGCGTAGACATGAGGGAAGGTAATGAGCAGTTCTTC	CASSVDMREGNEQFF
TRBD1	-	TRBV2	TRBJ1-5	TGTGCCAGCAGTGTGAGGGGGCAGAACAATCAGCCCCAGCATTTT	CASSVRGQNNQPQHF
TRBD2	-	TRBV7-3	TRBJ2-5	TGTGCCAGCAGCCTTAGCGGGCAAGAGACCCAGTACTTC	CASSLSGQETQYF
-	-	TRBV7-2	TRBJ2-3	TGTGCCAGCAGTACAACAGATACGCAGTATTTT	CASSTTDTQYF
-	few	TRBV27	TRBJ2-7	TGTGCCAGCAGTTTCCAGGTAGGACAGAGGTCCTACGAGCAGTACTTC	CASSFQVGQRSYEQYF
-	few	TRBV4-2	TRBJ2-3	TGTGCCAGCAGCCAAGCGGGACAAGTCACAGATACGCAGTATTTT	CASSQAGQVTDTQYF
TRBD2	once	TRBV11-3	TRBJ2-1	TGTGCCAGCAGCTTAGATAAAGGAGCGGGGCAATACAATGAGCAGTTCTTC	CASSLDKGAGQYNEQFF
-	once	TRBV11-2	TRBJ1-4	TGTGCCAGCAGCTTAGGGCAGGGTAGTGAAAAACTGTTTTTT	CASSLGQGSEKLFF
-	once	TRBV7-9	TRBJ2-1	TGTTCCAGCAGCCTTCCTAGCGATAAATCCTACAATGAGCAGTTCTTC	CSSSLPSDKSYNEQFF
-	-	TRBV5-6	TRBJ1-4	TGTGCCAGCAGCTTGGCCGGGGGAACTAATGAAAAACTGTTTTTT	CASSLAGGTNEKLFF
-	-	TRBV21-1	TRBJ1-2	TGTGCCAGCAGCAAAGAGTTGGGGACTTATGGCTACACCTTC	CASSKELGTYGYTF
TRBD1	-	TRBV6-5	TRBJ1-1	TGTGCCAGCAGCCGAGGGACAGTGAACACTGAAGCTTTCTTT	CASSRGTVNTEAFF
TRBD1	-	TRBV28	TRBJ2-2	TGTGCCAGCAGTTTTTACAGGGGGGACACCGGGGAGCTGTTTTTT	CASSFYRGDTGELFF
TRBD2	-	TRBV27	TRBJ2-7	TGTGCCAGCAGTTTTTTGGCCCCTTGGCAGGGAGGGACCTACGAGCAGTACTTC	CASSFLAPWQGGTYEQYF